The T cell receptor (beta chain) under discussion was sequenced for a study of blood T cell repertoires in COVID-19. Study details: T cells, B-cell-depleted T cells, or PBMCs supplied cDNA or gDNA.

This CDR3 region has 15 residues. Trimming cost V 1 base and J 6 bases; bases outside gene matches: 6. CDR1 and CDR2 (germline): SNHLY, FYNNEI. This clone was observed a single time. As handled by the study authors: Amplification of reference gene primers provided the estimated nucleated cell counts. Data came from immunoSEQ multiplex PCR; TCRdb stores just in-frame clones and leaves some out. Clone size and V and J calls were adopted from that table, with D and trimming inferred from the DNA. The sample has around 180,000 clones, approximately 88% seen once. The V gene is TRBV2, the J gene TRBJ2-1; TRBD2 matches at 7 bases. This receptor was identified in a woman in her 30s with acute or convalescent COVID-19. The material sequenced was peripheral blood. The DNA for the CDR3 is TGTGCCAGCAGTGAAGAATCTAGCGGAGTCAATGAGCAGTTCTTC. Translating it yields CASSEESSGVNEQFF.